The clone carrying this TCR beta chain turned up a few times. Its antigen is unidentified. CDR1 is MRHNA, CDR2 SNTAGT, per germline. This CDR3 comprises 13 residues. Trimming shortened V by 0 bases and J by 5 bases, and 7 bases separated the two germline ends. Assay version v3.0 of immunoSEQ was used, and it was run at survey level. Only in-frame clones appear in the TCRdb table, and some are missing; sequencing was by immunoSEQ multiplex PCR. The sample contains about 28,000 clones, 70% to 90% of which appear only once. The data originate from a study of long-term antiretroviral therapy in people with HIV. Study-level points and caveats: Nothing was known about ART adherence, viral resistance or changes in therapy. Blood dates from the mid-2000s to the late 2010s, possibly under older ART regimens.

Material: unsorted PBMCs, obtained 0.8 years before starting antiretroviral therapy. V and J are TRBV6-4 and TRBJ1-2; tentatively, D is TRBD1 (5 bases). The sequence was collected from a man between 18 and 35 years old with HIV. This chain's CDR3 is CASSDSAGYGYTF. CDR3 DNA sequence: TGTGCCAGCAGTGACTCGGCAGGGTATGGCTACACCTTC.